Described below is a single T cell receptor beta chain sequence and its context. Antigen: not known. This record comes from a study of cytomegalovirus exposure and HLA in healthy donors. Study-wide context: HLA-typed donors contributed about 85 million unique TCRs, which were held in an early data release. Study-level findings and limits: When presence/absence was analysed, sequencing depth was taken to be roughly uniform across donors. A reported reduction in N-insertions relative to the roughly 640-donor mean was seen in an Asian-associated ancestry cluster in a later analysis. Analysis was carried out at a later point, and it linked a missense DCLRE1C variant to TCR beta V- and J-gene trimming.

Germline-derived CDR1 and CDR2 are SGHRS and YFSETQ. V shed 0 bases and J 9 bases; nucleotides not matched to a gene: 7. The CDR3 spans 15 residues. PCR primers comprised 60 Vbeta and 13 Jbeta primers. Profiling relied on immunoSEQ multiplex PCR, and the TCRdb table lists in-frame clones only, not all of them. The top ten hold about 0.76% of the sample, which has about 170,000 clones, roughly 80% seen once. The specimen was PBMCs. The rearrangement joins TRBV5-1 to TRBJ2-1; the match to TRBD2 covers 9 bases. The clonotype comes from a woman under 30 in good health and CMV-seronegative. The CDR3 reads CASSLAAGGGGEQFF. The CDR3 DNA follows: TGCGCCAGCAGCTTGGCAGCGGGAGGAGGTGGTGAGCAGTTCTTC.